This T cell receptor beta chain originates from a study of T-cell memory formation after mild COVID-19 (dated by TCRdb to the early 2020s). Regarding the complete study: TCR sequence clusters from the two donors were largely donor specific. Two young, previously healthy adult volunteers, one female and one male, were included in the cohort. In a couple of donors, T-cell clones that expanded and contracted after mild COVID-19 were tracked by sequencing TCRalpha and TCRbeta repertoires over time. Summary of the overall study and its limitations: SARS-CoV-2 specificity was not confirmed for the second-wave clones peaking on day 37. Only two mild cases were covered by the study, and larger cohorts that include severe cases with pre-infection samples were considered necessary. Some responding clones were detected in pre-infection memory, suggesting pre-existing cross-reactive memory T cells joined the SARS-CoV-2 response. Balanced CD4/CD8 phenotypes were observed for clones contracting from day 15 to 85, whereas a bias towards CD4+ was observed for a second wave of clones expanding from day 15 to 37. Contracting CD4+ clones appeared mostly in the CM and EM memory subsets, whereas CD8+ clones were enriched in EMRA.

Ficoll-Paque density gradient centrifugation was the method used to isolate PBMCs. This clonotype was detected a few times. The antigen it recognizes is unknown. It has no much larger one-base neighbor in the sample; base qualities were not kept. Sequencing instrument: Illumina NovaSeq 6000. cDNA libraries for TCRalpha and TCRbeta were prepared by 5'RACE using constant-segment primers, with sample barcodes and unique molecular identifiers added. RNA was extracted from every sample with Trizol reagent. Library amplification was performed in two PCR steps, and a second sample barcode and Illumina TruSeq adapters were introduced in the second step. The libraries were sequenced on an Illumina NovaSeq using 2 x 150 bp paired-end reads. Concerning the study's data processing: With migec v1.2.7, reads were demultiplexed and then collapsed into UMI-guided consensus sequences. With mixcr v2.1.11, UMI consensuses were aligned to TRA and TRB V and J templates and assembled into clonotypes. A clonotype was counted as expanded or contracted only when both edgeR and NoisET called the clonotype significant, with the noise models trained on biological replicates. For edgeR calls, a false discovery rate-adjusted p below 0.01 and a log2 fold-change threshold of 1 were applied. As an exploratory analysis of dynamics, PCA with hierarchical clustering was applied to max-normalized trajectories of the 1000 most abundant clonotypes. Separately sequenced CD4+ and CD8+ repertoires were used to assign a CD4 or CD8 phenotype to each responding clone. Using fastp at Q25 and MiXCR, TCRdb reprocessed the public reads and kept productive beta chains. Records with the same CDR3 protein are collapsed into one entry carrying the most frequent genes and DNA. The V and J calls and clone size are TCRdb's, not the authors'. The sample records some 82,000 distinct CDR3 sequences, roughly 12% of which are singletons. 41% of the sample rests with the top ten.

The V end loses 5 bases and the J end loses 3 bases, and a stretch of 7 bases separates them. The germline V gene (reference sequence) provides CDR1 SEHNR and CDR2 FQNEAQ. The CDR3, from cysteine to phenylalanine, totals 12 residues. The read is trimmed to its CDR3 DNA, 36 bases read in frame from base 1. The specimen sequenced was PBMCs or a T cell subset sorted from them (not recorded which). This clonotype was obtained from a man aged 18 to 35 who had mild COVID-19 (a few samples of this study predate the infection). The sample titles of this study are shuffled in the database, so cell type and time point are left out; the donor was told from shared clones. The chain joins TRBV7-9 to TRBJ2-5; D gene: possibly TRBD1, on 5 matching bases. The nucleotides are TGTGCCAGCAGCGCGGACAAAGAGACCCAGTACTTC. This encodes CASSADKETQYF.